This T cell receptor (beta chain) was sequenced for a study of T cells after yellow fever vaccination. TCRdb itself ran the 5' RACE reads through MiXCR, one entry per CDR3 protein. The sample includes about 310,000 distinct CDR3 sequences, around 4% of them seen just once. Whole-study results and caveats: Weaker, the secondary response peaked sooner, at day 5 versus 15.

This clonotype was seen ten or more times. The antigen is not known. The V gene lost 4 bases and the J gene lost 4 bases, with 15 bases spanning the gap. In germline, CDR1 is SGHRS, CDR2 YFSETQ. The CDR3 length is 15 residues. The source is a man aged 18-30 years who received the YFV17D yellow fever vaccine. This chain joins TRBV5-1 and TRBJ2-1, with D tentatively TRBD1 or TRBD2 (6 bases each). Material: PBMCs, obtained on the day of the yellow fever booster vaccination. DNA for the CDR3: TGCGCCAGCAGCGCGGGACAAGGGGTATACAATGAGCAGTTCTTC. Translating gives CASSAGQGVYNEQFF.